One sample yielded the 21 T cell receptor beta chains listed below, sequenced in a study of cytomegalovirus exposure and HLA in healthy donors. It was with 60 Vbeta and 13 Jbeta primers that the PCR ran. Profiled with immunoSEQ multiplex PCR; TCRdb holds only in-frame clones, not every one. Here the sample spans some 66,000 clones, more than 80% being singletons. Source material: PBMCs. Source of these receptors: a woman in her twenties or thirties in good health and CMV-seronegative.

CDR3 sequence reads: CASSLGGGTDNEQFF. The CDR3 DNA sequence: TGTGCCAGCAGCTTAGGCGGGGGGACCGACAATGAGCAGTTCTTC. The genes are TRBV13 and TRBJ2-1; TRBD2 matches 7 bases. The V gene's germline CDR1 is PRHDT and CDR2 FYEKMQ (reference sequence). The junction had 4 bases not matched to a gene; V was cut back by 0 bases and J by 5 bases. CDR3 length: 15 residues.

This rearrangement joins TRBV6-5 to TRBJ1-1; D is uncertain. This CDR3 contains 14 residues. Trimming took off 2 bases at V and 3 bases at J, with 10 bases between the two ends. The germline V gene has CDR1 MNHEY and CDR2 SVGAGI. DNA for the CDR3: TGTGCCAGCAGTTACGGGCCAGGCGACACTGAAGCTTTCTTT. Translated: CASSYGPGDTEAFF.

The rearrangement joins TRBV30 to TRBJ1-2; no firm D call. The CDR3 has 16 amino acids. The V and J ends lost 1 base and 6 bases respectively, with 21 bases between them. Germline lookup yields CDR1 GTSNPN and CDR2 SVGIG (reference sequence). Here the CDR3 reads CAWSGTWRAEGDGYTF. In DNA, the CDR3 is TGTGCCTGGAGTGGTACATGGAGAGCGGAGGGTGATGGCTACACCTTC.

The V and J genes are TRBV28 and TRBJ1-5; 7 bases are a match to TRBD1. There are 17 residues in the CDR3. Per germline, CDR1 MDHEN and CDR2 SYDVKM. The junction had 15 bases not matched to a gene; V was cut back by 6 bases and J by 4 bases. CDR3 sequence reads: CASSPPGDSQGNQPQHF. The CDR3, as DNA: TGTGCCAGCAGCCCACCCGGGGACAGTCAAGGGAATCAGCCCCAGCATTTT.

V is TRBV5-4 and J is TRBJ2-2; 7 nucleotides agree with TRBD1. CDR3 length equals 15 residues. Germline CDR1 is SGHNT and CDR2 is YYREEE (reference sequence). Trimming cost V 2 bases and J 5 bases; bases outside gene matches: 6. CDR3 amino acids: CASSFIQGSTGELFF. CDR3 DNA sequence: TGTGCCAGCAGCTTTATACAGGGGTCGACCGGGGAGCTGTTTTTT.

The rearrangement joins TRBV10-3 to TRBJ1-2, with no clear D. Germline values: CDR1 ENHRY, CDR2 SYGVKD. With 3 bases removed from V and 4 bases from J, the gap between germline ends came to 9 bases. The CDR3 contains 13 residues. Here the CDR3 DNA reads TGTGCCATCAGTGATCAGTTTCCCTATGGCTACACCTTC. As protein: CAISDQFPYGYTF.

The gene calls are TRBV5-5 and TRBJ1-1; D remains ambiguous. The germline CDR1 and CDR2 sequences are SGHKS and YYEKEE (reference sequence). Trimming shortened V by 2 bases and J by 0 bases, and 8 bases separated the two germline ends. The CDR3 covers 14 residues. CDR3 sequence (DNA): TGTGCCAGCAGCTTTACACGCTTGAACACTGAAGCTTTCTTT. This sequence encodes CASSFTRLNTEAFF.

The chain combines TRBV15 with TRBJ2-2; D is unclear. V was clipped by 5 bases and J by 1 base, with 17 bases between them. CDR3 length: 17 amino acids. Germline assignment: CDR1 LNHNV and CDR2 YYDKDF (reference sequence). CDR3 amino acids: CATSERIAQWNTGELFF. The CDR3 region has the DNA TGTGCCACCAGCGAGAGGATCGCGCAGTGGAACACCGGGGAGCTGTTTTTT. The variable domain in full, completed from reference TRBV15 and TRBJ2-2, reads DAMVIQNPRYQVTQFGKPVTLSCSQTLNHNVMYWYQQKSSQAPKLLFHYYDKDFNNEADTPDNFQSRRPNTSFCFLDIRSPGLGDTAMYLCATSERIAQWNTGELFFGEGSRLTVL.

The chain couples TRBV6-4 to TRBJ1-5, with D maybe TRBD1 (5 bases). The CDR3 is 14 residues long. V lost 4 bases and J lost 4, with 11 bases in between. Germline V gene data show CDR1 as MRHNA and CDR2 as SNTAGT. CDR3 amino acids: CASSVVAGNQPQHF. CDR3 sequence (DNA): TGTGCCAGCAGTGTGGTGGCAGGGAATCAGCCCCAGCATTTT.

This chain links TRBV13 with TRBJ2-5; 11 positions agree with TRBD1. The CDR3 covers 15 residues. Per the germline V gene, CDR1 is PRHDT and CDR2 is FYEKMQ (reference sequence). V was clipped by 4 bases and J by 2 bases; unmatched bases: 3. For the CDR3, the DNA is TGTGCCAGCAGCTCCCGGGACAGGGGGCAAGAGACCCAGTACTTC. It translates to CASSSRDRGQETQYF.

V gene TRBV2 combines with J gene TRBJ2-7; TRBD1 matches at 7 bases. In germline, CDR1 is SNHLY, CDR2 FYNNEI. The V and J ends lost 6 bases and 0 bases, in that order; junction bases with no gene match: 8. The CDR3 has 15 residues. The CDR3 DNA sequence: TGTGCCAGCAGGGAAACAGGGGCCGGCTCCTACGAGCAGTACTTC. Amino acid sequence: CASRETGAGSYEQYF.

This clone was observed once. J is TRBJ1-1 and V is TRBV4-3, with D possibly being TRBD1 (6 bases). The CDR3 consists of 13 residues. Deletions cut 6 bases from V and 0 bases from J, with 8 bases between. Per germline, CDR1 LGHNA and CDR2 YSLEER. The DNA of the CDR3 is TGCGCCAGCAGACAGGGAATGAACACTGAAGCTTTCTTT. This sequence encodes CASRQGMNTEAFF.

The chain is built from TRBV7-9 and TRBJ1-4, with 7 bases lining up with TRBD1. The CDR3 loop spans 14 amino acids. V was clipped by 5 bases and J by 8 bases; unmatched bases: 8. Looked up from germline, CDR1 is SEHNR and CDR2 is FQNEAQ (reference sequence). CDR3 coding DNA: TGTGCCAGCAGCCTAGGACAGGTTGACGAAAAACTGTTTTTT. Translating it yields CASSLGQVDEKLFF.

In regard to this clone: The junction shows a germline mismatch at one end, possibly a read error. The chain carries TRBV19 and TRBJ1-1; 8 positions agree with TRBD1. Germline-derived CDR1 and CDR2 are LNHDA and SQIVND (reference sequence). The CDR3 runs to 14 residues. The CDR3 DNA sequence: TGTGCCAGTAGTGTAGACAGGGGAGTAACTGAAGCTTTCTTT. This encodes CASSVDRGVTEAFF. Combining the CDR3 with reference TRBV19 and TRBJ1-1 gives the whole variable domain DGGITQSPKYLFRKEGQNVTLSCEQNLNHDAMYWYRQDPGQGLRLIYYSQIVNDFQKGDIAEGYSVSREKKESFPLTVTSAQKNPTAFYLCASSVDRGVTEAFFGQGTRLTVV.

The V and J genes are TRBV30 and TRBJ2-7; 8 nucleotides agree with TRBD1. J gave up 4 bases and V 2 bases, and 7 bases lay outside the gene matches. Germline loops: CDR1 GTSNPN, CDR2 SVGIG (reference sequence). There are 14 residues in the CDR3. This CDR3 reads CAWSKSGGGYEQYF. In DNA form, the CDR3 reads TGTGCCTGGAGTAAGTCAGGGGGCGGGTACGAGCAGTACTTC.

The chain is built from TRBV28 and TRBJ2-1, with TRBD2 matching 11 bases. The CDR3 covers 15 residues. V lost 7 bases to trimming and J lost 5 bases; unmatched junction nucleotides: 7. Germline CDR1 reads MDHEN; CDR2 reads SYDVKM. CDR3 in DNA: TGTGCCAGCACCCTGGGACTAGCGGCTCACAATGAGCAGTTCTTC. It is translated as CASTLGLAAHNEQFF.

Turning to this clone: Other nucleotide sequences in the sample specify the same CDR3. J is TRBJ1-1 and V is TRBV5-1; TRBD1 might be the D (5 bases). CDR1 SGHRS and CDR2 YFSETQ come from the germline V gene. The CDR3 contains 13 residues. V was clipped by 0 bases and J by 5 bases, with 8 bases between them. CDR3 residues: CASSLEGVTEAFF. The CDR3 region has the DNA TGCGCCAGCAGCTTGGAAGGGGTTACTGAAGCTTTCTTT.

The chain carries TRBV7-9 and TRBJ1-1, with D unresolved. Germline CDR1 reads SEHNR; CDR2 reads FQNEAQ (reference sequence). V was trimmed by 5 bases and J by 2 bases, leaving 6 bases between them. The CDR3 spans 12 residues. The CDR3 DNA reads as TGTGCCAGCAGCCCCAAAAACACTGAAGCTTTCTTT. Amino acid sequence: CASSPKNTEAFF.

In this sample, this clone turned up a few times. V and J are TRBV12-5 and TRBJ1-4; 7 bases fit TRBD1. The V gene's germline CDR1 is LGHNT and CDR2 FRNRAP. After removal of 4 bases from V and 5 bases from J, the junction contained 7 bases not matched to a gene. The CDR3 loop spans 15 amino acids. This chain's CDR3 is CASGSMTGINEKLFF. CDR3 nucleotides: TGTGCTAGTGGTTCCATGACAGGGATAAATGAAAAACTGTTTTTT.

The gene calls are TRBV5-4 and TRBJ1-1, with TRBD1 identical over 9 bases. Germline assignment: CDR1 SGHNT and CDR2 YYREEE (reference sequence). V lost 2 bases to trimming and J lost 6 bases; unmatched junction nucleotides: 5. The CDR3 has 14 residues. CDR3 bases: TGTGCCAGCAGCTTAACCGGGACAGGGCCTGAAGCTTTCTTT. Residues: CASSLTGTGPEAFF.

The genes are TRBV2 and TRBJ1-1; the D gene is possibly TRBD1 (5 bases). This CDR3 has 15 residues. The V gene lost 3 bases and the J gene lost 0 bases, with 11 bases spanning the gap. CDR1 is SNHLY, CDR2 FYNNEI, per germline. CDR3 coding DNA: TGTGCCAGCAGTGATGGACGACAGATGAACACTGAAGCTTTCTTT. Protein sequence: CASSDGRQMNTEAFF.